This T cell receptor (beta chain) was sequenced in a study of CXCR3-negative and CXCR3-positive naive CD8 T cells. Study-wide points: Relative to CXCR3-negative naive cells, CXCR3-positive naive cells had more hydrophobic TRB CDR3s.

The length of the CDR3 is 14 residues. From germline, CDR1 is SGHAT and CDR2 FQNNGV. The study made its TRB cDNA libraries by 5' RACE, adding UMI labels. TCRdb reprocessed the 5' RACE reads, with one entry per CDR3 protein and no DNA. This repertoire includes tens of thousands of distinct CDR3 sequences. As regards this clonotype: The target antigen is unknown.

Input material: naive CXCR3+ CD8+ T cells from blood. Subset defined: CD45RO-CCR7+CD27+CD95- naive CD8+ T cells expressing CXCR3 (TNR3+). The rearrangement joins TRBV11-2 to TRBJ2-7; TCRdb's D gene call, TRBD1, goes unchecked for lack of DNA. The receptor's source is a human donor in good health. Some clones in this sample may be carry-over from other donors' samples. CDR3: CASSLGGGGYEQYF.